Below are 15 T cell receptor beta chains sequenced from a single sample in a study of cytomegalovirus exposure and HLA in healthy donors. PCR employed 60 Vbeta and 13 Jbeta primers. Libraries were prepared by immunoSEQ multiplex PCR; TCRdb keeps only in-frame clonotypes and omits some of them. The sample has 150,000 to 180,000 clones, over 75% seen once. The specimen sequenced was PBMCs. Receptors originate from a middle-aged woman in good health and CMV-seropositive.

This clone showed up just a few times. This chain joins TRBV10-2 and TRBJ2-7; a weak D match, TRBD1 (5 bases). CDR1 WSHSY and CDR2 SAAADI come from the germline V gene. The CDR3 extends over 15 amino acids. Trimming removed 5 bases at V and 2 bases at J, with 16 bases between. The CDR3 sequence is CASSPDRSGTYEQYF. The CDR3 nucleotides are TGCGCCAGCAGTCCCGACAGATCCGGAACCTACGAGCAGTACTTC.

This chain connects TRBV28 to TRBJ2-7; 9 bases match TRBD2. Germline V gene data show CDR1 as MDHEN and CDR2 as SYDVKM. The V segment lost 6 bases and the J segment 1 base; nucleotides outside the gene matches: 4. CDR3 length equals 14 residues. The CDR3 protein is CASRSGLASYEQYF. The CDR3 DNA sequence: TGTGCCAGCAGATCTGGACTAGCGTCCTACGAGCAGTACTTC.

The V gene is TRBV6-1, the J gene TRBJ2-1; 13 bases map to TRBD2. V was clipped by 7 bases and J by 5 bases; unmatched bases: 5. The CDR3 runs 15 residues. The germline CDR1 and CDR2 sequences are MNHNS and SASEGT. The CDR3, as DNA: TGTGCCAGCACTTTCGGGACTAGCGGGAACAATGAGCAGTTCTTC. This sequence encodes CASTFGTSGNNEQFF.

The V and J genes are TRBV2 and TRBJ2-5; 7 nucleotides line up with TRBD2. This CDR3 comprises 13 residues. V was clipped by 6 bases and J by 2 bases; unmatched bases: 3. In germline, CDR1 is SNHLY, CDR2 FYNNEI. The DNA of the CDR3 is TGTGCCAGCAGCCGGGGGGTTCAAGAGACCCAGTACTTC. It encodes CASSRGVQETQYF.

On this clone itself: The junction shows a germline mismatch at one end, possibly a read error. CDR3 in DNA: TGTGCCGGCAGCGTGGGGGGTCAGGGCCAGCCCCAGCATTTT. It encodes CAGSVGGQGQPQHF. The chain joins TRBV9 to TRBJ1-5; the D gene is possibly TRBD1 (5 bases). Germline V lookup: CDR1 SGDLS, CDR2 YYNGEE. This CDR3 contains 14 residues.

The CDR3 sequence is CASSPSLGAETQYF. Here the CDR3 DNA reads TGCGCCAGCAGCCCTTCCTTGGGGGCGGAGACCCAGTACTTC. The genes are TRBV5-1 and TRBJ2-5; weak D call: TRBD1 (6 bases). Germline CDR1 and CDR2: SGHRS and YFSETQ. Trimming stripped 4 bases from V and 5 bases from J, with 15 bases between. This CDR3 has 14 residues.

The rearrangement links TRBV19 to TRBJ2-2, with 9 bases identical to TRBD1. The CDR3 has 15 amino acids. The V and J ends lost 5 bases and 4 bases, in that order; junction bases with no gene match: 5. Germline V lookup: CDR1 LNHDA, CDR2 SQIVND (reference sequence). CDR3 DNA: TGTGCCAGTAGTGGGACAGGGTGGGGCACCGGGGAGCTGTTTTTT. Translating it yields CASSGTGWGTGELFF.

The chain combines TRBV5-1 with TRBJ1-5; a possible D gene is TRBD1 (5 bases). V lost 4 bases, J lost 3 bases, and 14 bases lay in between. Per germline, CDR1 SGHRS and CDR2 YFSETQ. The CDR3 extends over 15 amino acids. CDR3 DNA: TGCGCCAGCAGCACCAACGGGGGAAACAATCAGCCCCAGCATTTT. Protein sequence: CASSTNGGNNQPQHF.

The CDR3 region has the DNA TGTGCCAGCAGCTTGAGACCGGGACAGGCTCCCTCAGGGGCCAACGTCCTGACTTTC. Its protein is CASSLRPGQAPSGANVLTF. V is TRBV7-3 and J is TRBJ2-6; 8 positions match TRBD1. This CDR3 has 19 amino acids. CDR1 SGHTA and CDR2 FQGTGA come from the germline V gene. Trimming removed 3 bases from V and 4 bases from J; junction bases left unmatched: 14.

The rearrangement links TRBV29-1 to TRBJ2-7, with 11 bases identical to TRBD1. Germline CDR1 and CDR2: SQVTM and ANQGSEA. J lost 3 bases, V lost 6 bases, and 4 bases had no gene match. The CDR3 totals 13 residues. CDR3: CSVDGTGGYEQYF. The CDR3 nucleotides read TGCAGCGTAGACGGGACAGGGGGCTACGAGCAGTACTTC.

The rearrangement links TRBV10-1 to TRBJ2-3, with D tentatively TRBD1 (5 bases). The CDR3 consists of 14 residues. Germline assignment: CDR1 WNHNN and CDR2 SYGVQD (reference sequence). With 4 bases removed from V and 1 base from J, the gap between germline ends came to 9 bases. Written as DNA, the CDR3 is TGCGCCAGCAGTGCACAGGTGGGCACAGATACGCAGTATTTT. Amino acid sequence: CASSAQVGTDTQYF.

The V call is TRBV28, the J call TRBJ2-2; 10 nucleotides line up with TRBD1. The length of the CDR3 is 14 residues. In germline, CDR1 is MDHEN, CDR2 SYDVKM. With 6 bases clipped from V and 9 bases from J, the junction kept 7 bases outside the gene matches. CDR3 sequence (DNA): TGTGCCAGCAGACGGACAGGGGGGGTTTGGGAGCTGTTTTTT. The encoded protein is CASRRTGGVWELFF.

The V and J genes are TRBV6-4 and TRBJ2-1; possibly TRBD1 for D (6 bases). The CDR3 sequence is 15 residues long. The germline gives CDR1 MRHNA, CDR2 SNTAGT. Trimming removed 5 bases from V and 12 bases from J, with 23 bases in between. CDR3 DNA sequence: TGTGCCAGCAGTCCGGTTGGACAGTTAGCCGGAGGGCAGTTCTTC. Protein product: CASSPVGQLAGGQFF.

This sequence joins TRBV4-1 and TRBJ2-1, with D possibly TRBD2 on 7 matching bases. The CDR3 extends over 15 amino acids. Trimming cost V 3 bases and J 4 bases, with 13 bases left between them. Germline V CDR1 and CDR2: MGHRA, YSYEKL. The CDR3 spells CASSQGGTPYNEQFF. The CDR3 DNA reads TGCGCCAGCAGCCAGGGAGGGACACCATACAATGAGCAGTTCTTC.

This clone occurred a few times. This CDR3 is CASSMRGQGALINNEQFF. CDR3 in DNA: TGTGCCAGTAGTATGCGTGGACAGGGGGCTTTAATAAACAATGAGCAGTTCTTC. V usage is TRBV19 and J usage is TRBJ2-1; TRBD1 agrees at 11 bases. The CDR3 consists of 18 residues. Per the germline V gene, CDR1 is LNHDA and CDR2 is SQIVND (reference sequence). Trimming removed 3 bases from V and 5 bases from J; junction bases left unmatched: 12.